This T cell receptor (beta chain) derives from a study of blood T cell repertoires in COVID-19. The CDR3 contains 14 residues. V shed 4 bases, J shed 2 bases, and the junction held 5 bases outside the gene matches. The germline CDR1 and CDR2 sequences are SGHNT and YYREEE (reference sequence). TCRdb's copy holds only in-frame clones and misses some; the assay was immunoSEQ multiplex PCR. The sample lists some 96,000 clones; 80% to 90% were seen once. The sequenced sample was peripheral blood. The sequence was obtained from a human donor in a cohort sampled during active COVID-19. V is TRBV5-4 and J is TRBJ2-5, with 7 bases aligning to TRBD1. The CDR3 nucleotides read TGTGCCAGCAGCCTCTGGACAGGTCAAGAGACCCAGTACTTC. Protein: CASSLWTGQETQYF.